Following are 22 T cell receptor beta chains from one sample sequenced in a study of CD8 T cells in ankylosing spondylitis. Broader study findings: There was a TCR beta motif, made of fewer than 10 highly homologous variants, that appeared characteristic of ankylosing spondylitis blood.

TCRdb analysed the 5' RACE reads with MiXCR anew, one entry per CDR3 protein. In the table there are fewer than 550,000 distinct CDR3 sequences, over 4% of which are singletons. The antigens these receptors bind are not known. The sequencing sample was made of blood, either unsorted or a sorted T cell fraction (not recorded which). The receptors stem from a male donor with ankylosing spondylitis.

There are many counts of this clonotype. The rearrangement joins TRBV7-2 to TRBJ2-1; the D gene is possibly TRBD1 (6 bases). Trimming took off 6 bases at V and 8 bases at J, with 20 bases between the two ends. The CDR3 is made up of 15 amino acids. Germline CDR1 and CDR2: SGHTA and FQGNSA. Here the CDR3 DNA reads TGTGCCAGCAGGAAACCAGGGGTCGCTATCGATGAGCAGTTCTTC. Amino acids: CASRKPGVAIDEQFF. Supplemented by reference TRBV7-2 and TRBJ2-1, the full variable domain reads GAGVSQSPSNKVTEKGKDVELRCDPISGHTALYWYRQSLGQGLEFLIYFQGNSAPDKSGLPSDRFSAERTGGSVSTLTIQRTQQEDSAVYLCASRKPGVAIDEQFFGPGTRLTVL.

This clonotype was counted ten times or more. The chain uses TRBV6-2 or TRBV6-3 and TRBJ2-7; 7 nucleotides match TRBD1. CDR1 MNHEY and CDR2 SVGEGT come from the germline V gene. The V segment lost 6 bases and the J segment 2 bases; nucleotides outside the gene matches: 7. The CDR3 runs to 14 residues. The CDR3 here is CASRETGTAYEQYF. The CDR3 DNA sequence: TGTGCCAGCAGGGAAACCGGGACAGCCTACGAGCAGTACTTC.

This clonotype was observed many times. The V and J genes are TRBV9 and TRBJ1-2; D might be TRBD1 (6 bases). This CDR3 region has 13 residues. Trimming removed 0 bases at V and 5 bases at J, with 8 bases between. CDR1 is SGDLS, CDR2 YYNGEE, per germline. The CDR3 DNA is TGTGCCAGCAGCGTAGAGGACAGTTATGGCTACACCTTC. Translating gives CASSVEDSYGYTF.

The sample holds many counts of this clonotype. The CDR3 sequence: CSARDRGLTQYF. CDR3 sequence (DNA): TGCAGTGCTAGGGACAGGGGGCTTACGCAGTATTTT. The chain is built from TRBV20-1 and TRBJ2-3; 11 nucleotides line up with TRBD1. The V segment lost 3 bases and the J segment 8 bases; nucleotides outside the gene matches: 1. The CDR3 loop spans 12 amino acids. CDR1 and CDR2 from the germline V gene are DFQATT and SNEGSKA (reference sequence).

This clonotype was detected ten times or more. The chain uses TRBV6-5 and TRBJ2-7; 7 bases are shared with TRBD1. The length of the CDR3 is 13 residues. Trimming cost V 2 bases and J 11 bases; bases outside gene matches: 9. CDR1 and CDR2 from the germline V gene are MNHEY and SVGAGI. The chain's CDR3 is CASSYPGTALEYF. The CDR3 DNA follows: TGTGCCAGCAGTTACCCCGGGACAGCCCTGGAGTACTTC.

This clonotype was seen many times. This chain joins TRBV28 and TRBJ2-7, with TRBD1 as a possible D gene (5 bases). Germline CDR1 is MDHEN and CDR2 is SYDVKM. The CDR3 is 14 residues long. V was cut by 2 bases and J by 2 bases, with 10 bases left in between. In nucleotides, the CDR3 is TGTGCCAGCAGTTTACCAGGGCAGCCCTACGAGCAGTACTTC. It is translated as CASSLPGQPYEQYF.

This clonotype was observed many times. The rearrangement uses TRBV28 and TRBJ2-3; D may match TRBD1 or TRBD2 (7 bases each). Deletions cut 10 bases from V and 4 bases from J, with 15 bases between. The CDR3 contains 13 residues. Looked up from germline, CDR1 is MDHEN and CDR2 is SYDVKM. DNA of the CDR3: TGTGCCACCGCAGGGGGGGCATCAGATACGCAGTATTTT. This translates into CATAGGASDTQYF.

This clonotype was observed at least ten times. The genes are TRBV6-2 or TRBV6-3 and TRBJ2-3; D gene uncertain. The CDR3 length is 12 residues. CDR1 is MNHEY and CDR2 is SVGEGT in the germline V gene. V was clipped by 6 bases and J by 4 bases, with 8 bases between them. The CDR3 region is CASRTDPDTQYF. The CDR3, as DNA: TGTGCCAGCAGGACTGATCCAGATACGCAGTATTTT.

The chain has TRBV5-5 and TRBJ2-2, with 8 bases that match TRBD2. The CDR3 consists of 15 residues. The V and J ends lost 2 bases and 3 bases, in that order; junction bases with no gene match: 3. Germline CDR1 and CDR2: SGHKS and YYEKEE (reference sequence). CDR3 region: CASSFVTSDTGELFF. The CDR3, as DNA: TGTGCCAGCAGCTTCGTGACTAGCGACACCGGGGAGCTGTTTTTT.

This clonotype has a count of ten or more. This CDR3 reads CASRLAGVKDTQYF. In DNA form, the CDR3 reads TGTGCCAGCAGGTTAGCGGGAGTGAAAGATACGCAGTATTTT. The rearrangement joins TRBV6-5 to TRBJ2-3; 9 nucleotides align to TRBD2. Germline V gene data show CDR1 as MNHEY and CDR2 as SVGAGI. The junction had 6 bases not matched to a gene; V was cut back by 6 bases and J by 5 bases. The CDR3 sequence is 14 residues long.

In this sample, this clonotype turned up many times. V gene TRBV20-1 combines with J gene TRBJ2-3, with 12 bases that match TRBD2. Germline CDR1 and CDR2: DFQATT and SNEGSKA (reference sequence). The CDR3 has 14 amino acids. V lost 5 bases, J lost 3 bases, and 3 bases stayed unmatched. The CDR3 protein is CSAATSGGTDTQYF. The DNA for the CDR3 is TGCAGTGCTGCCACTAGCGGGGGGACAGATACGCAGTATTTT.

This clonotype was recorded at least ten times. The chain has TRBV5-1 and TRBJ1-2, with D uncertain. This CDR3 is 11 amino acids long. Germline CDR1 and CDR2: SGHRS and YFSETQ. Trimming removed 0 bases from V and 3 bases from J, with 0 bases in between. The chain's CDR3 is CASSLDYGYTF. DNA of the CDR3: TGCGCCAGCAGCTTGGACTATGGCTACACCTTC.

This clonotype has ten or more counts. The rearrangement uses TRBV4-3 and TRBJ2-2, with TRBD2 matching over 7 bases. The V and J ends lost 0 bases and 1 base, in that order; junction bases with no gene match: 5. Germline CDR1 and CDR2: LGHNA and YSLEER. The length of the CDR3 is 17 residues. CDR3 protein: CASSQDRGEGNTGELFF. The DNA of the CDR3 is TGCGCCAGCAGCCAAGATCGAGGGGAGGGGAACACCGGGGAGCTGTTTTTT.

This clonotype was detected many times. The CDR3 region is CAISDSRSRNQPQHF. The DNA for the CDR3 is TGTGCCATCAGTGACAGTCGTTCTCGCAATCAGCCCCAGCATTTT. This rearrangement joins TRBV10-3 to TRBJ1-5, with D unclear. Germline V CDR1 and CDR2: ENHRY, SYGVKD. The CDR3 length is 15 residues. V was pared by 3 bases and J by 2 bases, with 11 bases between.

This clonotype was seen at least ten times. J is TRBJ1-2 and V is TRBV5-1; no reliable D call. V gave up 4 bases and J gave up 3 bases, with 16 bases separating them. The germline gives CDR1 SGHRS, CDR2 YFSETQ. This CDR3 contains 15 residues. This CDR3 reads CASSSRPGHDYGYTF. CDR3 in DNA: TGCGCCAGCAGCAGCCGACCAGGTCACGACTATGGCTACACCTTC. Full variable domain (missing parts from reference TRBV5-1 and TRBJ1-2): KAGVTQTPRYLIKTRGQQVTLSCSPISGHRSVSWYQQTPGQGLQFLFEYFSETQRNKGNFPGRFSGRQFSNSRSEMNVSTLELGDSALYLCASSSRPGHDYGYTFGSGTRLTVV.

Ten or more counts support this clonotype. V usage is TRBV29-1 and J usage is TRBJ2-1; 11 bases map to TRBD2. V gave up 5 bases and J gave up 0 bases; unmatched junction bases: 3. The length of the CDR3 is 15 residues. CDR1 is SQVTM, CDR2 ANQGSEA, per germline. The CDR3 is CSVTSGRFSYNEQFF. In DNA form, the CDR3 reads TGCAGCGTTACTAGCGGGAGATTCTCCTACAATGAGCAGTTCTTC.

This clonotype was counted many times. The chain carries TRBV12-3 or TRBV12-4 and TRBJ2-3; TRBD1 agrees at 8 bases. The CDR3 runs 13 residues. Unmatched junction bases numbered 4, after V lost 8 bases and J lost 3 bases. This CDR3 reads CASQTGATDTQYF. The CDR3 coding sequence is TGTGCCAGCCAGACAGGGGCGACAGATACGCAGTATTTT.

The sample holds many counts of this clonotype. This chain uses TRBV20-1 with TRBJ2-3, with unresolved D. The V end lost 0 bases, the J end lost 4 bases, and 5 bases lay between the germline ends. The CDR3 covers 12 residues. The V gene's germline CDR1 is DFQATT and CDR2 SNEGSKA (reference sequence). CDR3 in DNA: TGCAGTGCTAGAGATCAGCCAGATACGCAGTATTTT. Its protein is CSARDQPDTQYF.

This clonotype showed up many times. V gene TRBV5-1 combines with J gene TRBJ2-7; D is perhaps TRBD1 (6 bases). From germline, CDR1 is SGHRS and CDR2 YFSETQ. This CDR3 contains 14 residues. Trimming pared 4 bases from V and 0 bases from J, leaving 11 bases between. The CDR3 reads CASSMDRDSYEQYF. As DNA, the CDR3 is TGCGCCAGCAGCATGGACAGAGACTCCTACGAGCAGTACTTC.

This clonotype was observed many times. The V gene is TRBV5-1, the J gene TRBJ2-7, with TRBD1 matching over 10 bases. Germline loops: CDR1 SGHRS, CDR2 YFSETQ. The CDR3 consists of 16 residues. Trimming removed 3 bases from V and 5 bases from J; junction bases left unmatched: 11. The CDR3 DNA is TGCGCCAGCAGCTCGGACCCGGGACAGGGGATGAACGAGCAGTACTTC. This translates into CASSSDPGQGMNEQYF.

This clonotype appeared many times. This chain uses TRBV9 with TRBJ2-1, with 16 bases identical to TRBD2. The V gene end was trimmed by 5 bases and the J gene end by 7 bases; junction bases not matched to a gene: 6. CDR1 SGDLS and CDR2 YYNGEE come from the germline V gene. This CDR3 has 16 amino acids. The CDR3 protein is CASSRGLAGGTNEQFF. CDR3 bases: TGTGCCAGCAGTCGGGGACTAGCGGGGGGGACGAATGAGCAGTTCTTC.

This clonotype was counted many times. The chain uses TRBV20-1 and TRBJ1-4, with D unclear. The CDR3 spans 17 residues. V was clipped by 7 bases and J by 0 bases, with 21 bases between them. Germline lookup yields CDR1 DFQATT and CDR2 SNEGSKA (reference sequence). The DNA for the CDR3 is TGCAGTGTACCCGGACTCTGGTCTTCAGCAACTAATGAAAAACTGTTTTTT. It yields the protein CSVPGLWSSATNEKLFF.